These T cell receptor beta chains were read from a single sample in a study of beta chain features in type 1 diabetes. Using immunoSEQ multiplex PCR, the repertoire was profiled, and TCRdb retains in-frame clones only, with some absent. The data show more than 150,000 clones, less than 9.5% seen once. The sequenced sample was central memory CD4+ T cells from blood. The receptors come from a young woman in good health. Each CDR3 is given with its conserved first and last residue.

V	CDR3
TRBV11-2	CASSPPGGAKGTGELFF
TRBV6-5	CASTSDRGSNEQFF
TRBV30	CAWSALLGQGLQETQYF
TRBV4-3	CASSQVGGDEQFF
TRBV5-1	CASSSGQGARNEQFF
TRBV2	CASSRGRGIQNEQYF
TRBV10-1	CASPGERDYEQYF
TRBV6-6	CASGSRMNTEAFF
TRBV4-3	CASSQDYGGGRGYTF
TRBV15	CATSKTLTSGRAGGTGELFF
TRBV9	CASSVAAQDTQYF
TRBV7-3	CASGGAGANVLTF
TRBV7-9	CASTPGERYTEAFF
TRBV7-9	CASSRGGGGNQPQHF
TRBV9	CASSVAKTGYGYTF
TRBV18	CASSPWGTLNTGELFF
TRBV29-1	CSVPGTGGIRQETQYF
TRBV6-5	CASRRGVDNSPLHF
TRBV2	CASSTTGGPPDVLTF
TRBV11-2	CASSSSGRRDTQYF
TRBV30	CAWSPYTDTQYF
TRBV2	CASSRTSAKSGELFF
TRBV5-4	CASSTGLAGGPDTGELFF
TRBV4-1	CASSQGGTGGAVGGYTF
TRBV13	CASSPSGQGVVLTF
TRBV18	CASSPRDDRVETQYF
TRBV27	CASSSGWNTEAFF
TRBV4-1	CASSQDPRGSYNEQFF
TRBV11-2	CASSLQIYQPQHF
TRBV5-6	CASSRQGSNQPQHF
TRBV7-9	CASSFGYRTYEQYF
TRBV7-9	CASTPLLWSGSTDTQYF
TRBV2	CASRGTTGVNQPQHF
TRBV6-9	CAGRQGRHEQYF
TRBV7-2	CASSFLLAGNEQFF
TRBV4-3	CASSQYRGPNEKLFF
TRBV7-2	CASSLEAVHTGELFF
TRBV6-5	CASSNQGAKNIQYF
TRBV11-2	CASSWGGETQYF
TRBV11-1	CASSLRSGDTQYF
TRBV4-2	CASSQGYRTSGRGEQFF
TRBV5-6	CASSLLGEGGYTF
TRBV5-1	CASRGQYTGELFF
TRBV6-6	CAGRQGPHVDTGELFF
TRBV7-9	CASSSQTGTKLFF
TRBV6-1	CASSTGTSGNDEQFF
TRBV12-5	CASGTGQNEKLFF
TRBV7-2	CASSLEQGRYEKLFF
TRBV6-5	CASSLDRQPQHF
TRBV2	CASRRDRVSVGYTF
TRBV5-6	CAWSPDRVGEQYF